This T cell receptor (beta chain) is from a study of blood T cell repertoires in COVID-19. Sequencing was performed with immunoSEQ multiplex PCR; in TCRdb, only in-frame clones are kept and a portion is missing. The data contain 150,000 to 200,000 clones, around three quarters of them singletons. V trimming: 0 bases; J trimming: 4 bases; junction bases outside the gene matches: 6. Germline V CDR1 and CDR2: MNHEY, SMNVEV (reference sequence). The CDR3 length is 17 residues. The receptor was derived from a man between 60 and 70 years old with active or convalescent COVID-19. J is TRBJ2-2 and V is TRBV27; TRBD2 matches at 9 bases. The sequenced sample consisted of peripheral blood. As DNA, the CDR3 is TGTGCCAGCAGTTTATCCCCTCTAGCGGGGAGCACCGGGGAGCTGTTTTTT. The encoded protein is CASSLSPLAGSTGELFF.